Given below is one T cell receptor beta chain in context. Antigen: not known. Sequenced by immunoSEQ multiplex PCR; TCRdb stores in-frame clones only, minus some. In the table there are some 69,000 clones, 96% of which are singletons. The CDR3 length is 14 residues. Germline-derived CDR1 and CDR2 are SGHNT and YYREEE (reference sequence). The V gene lost 0 bases and the J gene lost 3 bases, with 7 bases spanning the gap. This entry is derived from a study of cytomegalovirus exposure and HLA in healthy donors. About the research overall: The roughly 130 validation repertoires used the same platform as the roughly 700 first-cohort repertoires (as reported by a later analysis).

Regarding the study as a whole: Confirmation in vitro established that three CMV-associated chains were specific for CMV antigens.

The sequence came from a woman between 18 and 29 years old in good health and CMV-seropositive. The rearrangement uses TRBV5-4 and TRBJ1-3; D gene unclear. Sequencing used PBMCs. The CDR3 protein is CASSLGGVGNTIYF. The CDR3 bases are TGTGCCAGCAGCTTGGGCGGGGTTGGAAACACCATATATTTT.